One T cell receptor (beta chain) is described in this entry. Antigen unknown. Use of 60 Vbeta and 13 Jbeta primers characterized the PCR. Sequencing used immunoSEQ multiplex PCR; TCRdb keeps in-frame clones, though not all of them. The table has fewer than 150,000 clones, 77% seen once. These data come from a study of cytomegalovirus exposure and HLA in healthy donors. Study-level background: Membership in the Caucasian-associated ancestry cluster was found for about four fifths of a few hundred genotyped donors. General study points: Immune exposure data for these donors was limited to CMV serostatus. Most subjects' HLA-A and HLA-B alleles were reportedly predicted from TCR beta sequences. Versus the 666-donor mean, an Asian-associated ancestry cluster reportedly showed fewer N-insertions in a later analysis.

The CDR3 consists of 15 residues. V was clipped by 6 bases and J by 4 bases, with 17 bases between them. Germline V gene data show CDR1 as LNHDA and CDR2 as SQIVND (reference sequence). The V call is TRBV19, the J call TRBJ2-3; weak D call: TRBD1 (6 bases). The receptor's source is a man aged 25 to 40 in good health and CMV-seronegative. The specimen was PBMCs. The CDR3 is CASRMNRVSSDTQYF. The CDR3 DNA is TGTGCCAGTAGAATGAACAGGGTGTCATCAGATACGCAGTATTTT.